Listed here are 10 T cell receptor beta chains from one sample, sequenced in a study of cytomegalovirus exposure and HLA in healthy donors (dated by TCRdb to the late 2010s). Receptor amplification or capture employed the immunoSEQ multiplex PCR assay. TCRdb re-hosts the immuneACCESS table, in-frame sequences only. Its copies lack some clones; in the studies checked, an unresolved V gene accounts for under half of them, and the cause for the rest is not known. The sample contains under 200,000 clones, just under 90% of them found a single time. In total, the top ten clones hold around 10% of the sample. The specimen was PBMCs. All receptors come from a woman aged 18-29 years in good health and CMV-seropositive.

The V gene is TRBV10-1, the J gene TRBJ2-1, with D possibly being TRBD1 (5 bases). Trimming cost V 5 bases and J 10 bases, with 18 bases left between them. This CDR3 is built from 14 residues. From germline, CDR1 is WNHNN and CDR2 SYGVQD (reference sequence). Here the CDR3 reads CASSPGRATEEQFF. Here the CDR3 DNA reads TGCGCCAGCAGTCCAGGCAGGGCAACAGAAGAGCAGTTCTTC.

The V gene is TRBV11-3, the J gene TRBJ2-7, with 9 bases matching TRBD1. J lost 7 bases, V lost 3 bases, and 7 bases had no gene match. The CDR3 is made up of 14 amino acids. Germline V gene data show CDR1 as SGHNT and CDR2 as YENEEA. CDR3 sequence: CASSLGQGALEQYF. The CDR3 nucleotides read TGTGCCAGCAGCTTGGGACAGGGCGCTCTGGAGCAGTACTTC.

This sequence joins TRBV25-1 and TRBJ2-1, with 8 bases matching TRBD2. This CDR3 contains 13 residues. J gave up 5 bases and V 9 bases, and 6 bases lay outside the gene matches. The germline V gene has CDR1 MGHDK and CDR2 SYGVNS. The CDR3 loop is CASTGAGDNEQFF. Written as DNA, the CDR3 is TGTGCCAGTACTGGAGCGGGAGACAATGAGCAGTTCTTC.

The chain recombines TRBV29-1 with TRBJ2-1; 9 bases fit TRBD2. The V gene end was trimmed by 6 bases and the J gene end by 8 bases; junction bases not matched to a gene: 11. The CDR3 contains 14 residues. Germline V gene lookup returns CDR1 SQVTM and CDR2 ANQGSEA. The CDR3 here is CSVTVAGVADEQFF. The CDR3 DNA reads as TGCAGCGTCACGGTAGCGGGAGTCGCCGATGAGCAGTTCTTC.

CDR3 nucleotides: TGTGCCAGCAGTTCTAGCGGGCTAAGCACAGATACGCAGTATTTT. Translating gives CASSSSGLSTDTQYF. This rearrangement joins TRBV2 to TRBJ2-3; TRBD2 aligns across 8 bases. The V and J ends lost 5 bases and 0 bases, in that order; junction bases with no gene match: 4. The CDR3 totals 15 residues. The germline gives CDR1 SNHLY, CDR2 FYNNEI.

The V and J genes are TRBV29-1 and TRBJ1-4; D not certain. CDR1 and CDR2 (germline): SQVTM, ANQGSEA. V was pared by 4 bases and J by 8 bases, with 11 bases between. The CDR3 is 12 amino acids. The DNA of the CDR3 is TGCAGCGTTGGGCGGGGAGGCGAAAAACTGTTTTTT. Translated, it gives CSVGRGGEKLFF. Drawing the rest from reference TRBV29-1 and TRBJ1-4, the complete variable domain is SAVISQKPSRDICQRGTSLTIQCQVDSQVTMMFWYRQQPGQSLTLIATANQGSEATYESGFVIDKFPISRPNLTFSTLTVSNMSPEDSSIYLCSVGRGGEKLFFGSGTQLSVL.

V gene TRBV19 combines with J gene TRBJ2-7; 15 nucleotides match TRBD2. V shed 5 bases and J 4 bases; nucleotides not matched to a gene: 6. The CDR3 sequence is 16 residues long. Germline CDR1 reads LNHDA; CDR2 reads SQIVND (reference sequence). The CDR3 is CASSATGLAGGYEQYF. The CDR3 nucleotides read TGTGCCAGTAGTGCGACGGGACTAGCGGGAGGATACGAGCAGTACTTC.

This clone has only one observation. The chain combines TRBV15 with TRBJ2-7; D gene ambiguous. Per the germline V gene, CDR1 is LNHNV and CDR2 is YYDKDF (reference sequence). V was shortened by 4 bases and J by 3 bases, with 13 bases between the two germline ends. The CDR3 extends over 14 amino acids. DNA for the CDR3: TGTGCCACCAGCACGGGTAGGAACGTCTACGAGCAGTACTTC. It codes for CATSTGRNVYEQYF.

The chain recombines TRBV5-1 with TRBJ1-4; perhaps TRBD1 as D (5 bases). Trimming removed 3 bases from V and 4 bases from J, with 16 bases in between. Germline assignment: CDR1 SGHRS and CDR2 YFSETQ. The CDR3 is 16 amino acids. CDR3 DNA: TGCGCCAGCAGCTACAATTCCCCAGGGAATAATGAAAAACTGTTTTTT. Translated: CASSYNSPGNNEKLFF.

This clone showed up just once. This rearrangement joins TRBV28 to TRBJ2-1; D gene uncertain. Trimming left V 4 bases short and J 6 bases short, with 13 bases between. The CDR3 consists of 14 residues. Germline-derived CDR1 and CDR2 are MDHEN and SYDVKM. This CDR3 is CASSSPLEGNEQFF. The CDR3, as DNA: TGTGCCAGCAGTTCCCCCCTAGAAGGCAATGAGCAGTTCTTC.